This TCR beta chain was recorded in a study of blood T cells in healthy people across ages (dated by TCRdb to between 2015 and 2016). About the full investigation: Template switching captured roughly one uniquely barcoded TCR beta cDNA molecule per two T cells in model experiments. Using deep sequencing normalized with unique cDNA molecular identifiers, the study measured how TCR beta repertoire diversity changes with age. The donors were divided into four age groups: young (average around 16 years), middle-aged (roughly 42), aged (about 61) and long-lived (82). Two additional independent replicas of 1 million unique cDNA reads from the same blood draw were analyzed for two donors (one aged 18 to 30 and one aged 80 or older). Paper-wide results and their limitations: Since profiling was done on bulk unsorted PBMCs, naive and antigen-experienced compartments could not be conclusively compared. The CMV infection status of donors was not known, potentially confounding age-related changes in expanded clonotypes. Observed TCR beta diversity per million T cells fell roughly linearly with age, and a significant reduction was already apparent by age around 40. A strong correlation was found between observed TCR beta diversity and the percentage of naive T cells measured by flow cytometry. Compared with the aged group, the long-lived group had more naive CD4+ T cells, fewer expanded clones and increased TCR diversity, a pattern suggesting age selection. Estimates of total diversity from one million sequenced T cells were regarded as lower bounds and underestimates.

The 40 or so donors, aged about 6 to 90 years, were systemically healthy Caucasian individuals from Russia. Approximately 10 milliliters of peripheral blood were collected from each donor into EDTA-treated Vacutainer tubes. Ficoll-Paque density-gradient centrifugation was used to isolate PBMCs, with at least 6 million obtained per sample. Total RNA was extracted from PBMCs with Trizol reagent, with at least 5 micrograms obtained per sample. For every donor, flow cytometry on a PBMC aliquot measured the percentage of naive CD45RAhigh/CD27high T cells. Its CDR3 holds 14 amino acids, cysteine through phenylalanine. The DNA shown is the 42-base CDR3, in frame from base 1. V and J lose 0 bases and 5 bases, and a span of 8 bases separates them. CDR1 is given as SGHRS and CDR2 as YFSETQ, both from the germline V gene. This clonotype was counted between two and nine times. Its cognate antigen has yet to be identified. One base away there is no much larger clone; base qualities are not given.

Library preparation was by 5' RACE. Sequenced on an Illumina HiSeq 2500. A second PCR of about 7 to 12 cycles was performed with a sample-barcoded 5' primer and a J-beta primer mix. A unique molecular identifier was introduced onto each TCR beta cDNA molecule by a template-switch 5' adaptor carrying 12 random nucleotides. Each sample yielded at least 3 million CDR3-containing paired-end reads. First-strand cDNA synthesis was performed from all RNA using the Mint cDNA synthesis kit, with priming by a TRBC-specific oligonucleotide. Following uracil-DNA glycosylase treatment, all cDNA underwent a first 18-cycle PCR with the universal primers M1SS and BC2_uni_R. Turning to the authors' computational methods: Normalization of each sample was performed by random selection of 1 million high-quality reads, each carrying a distinct molecular identifier. Instead of being binned into consensus sequences, reads that shared molecular identifiers were thrown out. CDR3 identification, clonotype clustering and error correction used MiTCR with a Q25 quality threshold and the strictest error-elimination algorithm. Lower-bound total TCR beta diversity was estimated with a nonparametric unseen species model using Euler transformation. TCRdb ran its own pipeline on the public reads, namely fastp trimming at Q25 and MiXCR clone calling, and kept in-frame beta chains. Each CDR3 protein gets just one entry, which takes the most common genes and DNA from the rows behind it. The V and J calls here are based on TCRdb, not the publication. In this sample the table shows about 780,000 distinct CDR3 sequences, about 26% of which occur a single time. The ten top clones hold around 3% of the sample.

These same records also appear under a second study, on T cells of mothers and their children. The second source states: Nine systemically healthy Caucasian individuals, comprising three mothers and their six children, were included as donors. cDNA synthesis used all of the extracted RNA, with 1.5 ug of RNA in each 15 ul reaction. Sample barcodes and 2-4 random nucleotides were added via the M1S primer in the second PCR. Over 8 million TCR beta CDR3 reads came from each mother, compared with a few million reads from each child. TCR recombination output is similarly shaped by thymic selection in related and unrelated pairs, with a minor effect exerted by inherited differences. Normalized repertoire overlap in related mother-child pairs was always slightly higher than in unrelated mother-child pairs, but the difference was never significant. With a sensitivity of approximately 93 clones per million clonotypes, no persistent microchimeric T cell clones were detected. To look for features that set related mother-child pairs apart from unrelated individuals, the researchers ran deep NGS to compare the TCR beta repertoires of mothers and children. The mean age was 40 +/- 4 years for the mothers and around 10 +/- 4 years for the children. After adapter ligation with NEBNext reagents, the libraries were sequenced on Illumina HiSeq 2000 with 100+100 nt paired-end reads. To prevent cross-contamination, the mother and child libraries were prepared one month apart and sequenced in separate runs. Each donor had between about 450,000 and 2,100,000 distinct TCR beta clonotypes identified. Naive TCR beta clonotypes were estimated from low-frequency clonotypes matched to each donor's FACS-determined naive share, without sorting.

Material: blood. This TCR was sampled from a boy between 10 and 17 years old in good health. The chain employs TRBV5-1 and TRBJ1-4; no confident D gene assignment can be made. The nucleotides read TGCGCCAGCAGCTTGGACCCTGCAAATGAAAAACTGTTTTTT. This yields the protein CASSLDPANEKLFF.